Below are 18 T cell receptor beta chains sequenced from a single sample in a study of Tregs in tolerant kidney transplant recipients. The protocol was immunoSEQ multiplex PCR, while the TCRdb copy is restricted to in-frame clones and leaves out a portion. The data hold about 240,000 clones, with more than 65% observed a single time. Sample: CD4+ T cells from blood. Receptors were obtained from a human donor in good health.

This sequence joins TRBV30 and TRBJ1-5, with a weak D call TRBD1 (5 bases). This CDR3 comprises 18 residues. Trimming took off 1 base at V and 0 bases at J, with 19 bases between the two ends. Germline CDR1 GTSNPN, CDR2 SVGIG (reference sequence). The CDR3 coding sequence is TGTGCCTGGAGTGCACTTTTTTCGGCAGGGACTAGCAATCAGCCCCAGCATTTT. Its translation is CAWSALFSAGTSNQPQHF.

J is TRBJ1-2 and V is TRBV9, with TRBD1 matching 10 bases. Germline trimming cut 0 bases from V and 6 bases from J; bases unmatched to any gene: 2. There are 14 residues in the CDR3. CDR1 SGDLS and CDR2 YYNGEE come from the germline V gene. The CDR3 DNA reads as TGTGCCAGCAGCGTAGTGGGGACAGGGGATGGCTACACCTTC. Its protein is CASSVVGTGDGYTF.

The chain is built from TRBV7-3 and TRBJ2-1, with a possible D match to TRBD1 (5 bases). In germline, CDR1 is SGHTA, CDR2 FQGTGA. CDR3 length equals 13 residues. V gave up 5 bases and J gave up 13 bases, with 18 bases separating them. The CDR3 protein is CASSPMGTREQFF. The CDR3 nucleotides read TGTGCCAGCAGCCCCATGGGCACCAGGGAACAGTTCTTC.

The chain is built from TRBV7-9 and TRBJ2-7; D gene ambiguous. Germline V gene lookup returns CDR1 SEHNR and CDR2 FQNEAQ (reference sequence). The CDR3 has 13 amino acids. V lost 0 bases and J lost 2, with 5 bases in between. CDR3: CASSLAGPYEQYF. The CDR3 DNA reads as TGTGCCAGCAGCTTAGCAGGACCCTACGAGCAGTACTTC.

The chain is built from TRBV10-1 and TRBJ2-7; 7 nucleotides line up with TRBD1. CDR1 and CDR2 (germline): WNHNN, SYGVQD (reference sequence). This CDR3 comprises 12 residues. Germline trimming cut 3 bases from V and 6 bases from J; bases unmatched to any gene: 2. CDR3 bases: TGCGCCAGCAGTGACAGGGGGACCGAGCAGTACTTC. Translation gives CASSDRGTEQYF.

J is TRBJ2-7 and V is TRBV7-6; D is tentatively TRBD1 or TRBD2 (5 bases each). This CDR3 region has 14 residues. From germline, CDR1 is SGHVS and CDR2 FNYEAQ. V was trimmed by 2 bases and J by 0 bases, leaving 8 bases between them. CDR3 sequence reads: CASSLRGTSYEQYF. The CDR3, as DNA: TGTGCCAGCAGCTTAAGAGGGACCTCCTACGAGCAGTACTTC.

The rearrangement joins TRBV2 to TRBJ1-2, with no clear D. Deletions cut 2 bases from V and 4 bases from J, with 11 bases between. The germline V gene encodes CDR1 SNHLY and CDR2 FYNNEI. This CDR3 comprises 14 residues. CDR3 amino acids: CASSELGPRYGYTF. The CDR3 region has the DNA TGTGCCAGCAGTGAATTAGGGCCGCGCTATGGCTACACCTTC.

The CDR3 spells CASRPRPSIGELFF. CDR3 nucleotide sequence: TGCGCCAGCAGACCTAGACCCTCTATCGGGGAGCTGTTTTTT. This rearrangement joins TRBV5-1 to TRBJ2-2; D unclear. The CDR3 consists of 14 residues. V was cut by 5 bases and J by 7 bases, with 15 bases left in between. CDR1 is SGHRS, CDR2 YFSETQ, per germline. The complete variable domain, with remaining parts taken from reference TRBV5-1 and TRBJ2-2, reads KAGVTQTPRYLIKTRGQQVTLSCSPISGHRSVSWYQQTPGQGLQFLFEYFSETQRNKGNFPGRFSGRQFSNSRSEMNVSTLELGDSALYLCASRPRPSIGELFFGEGSRLTVL.

V is TRBV18 and J is TRBJ1-3; D ambiguous. Germline V gene lookup returns CDR1 KGHSH and CDR2 LQKENI. This CDR3 is 15 amino acids long. The V and J ends lost 3 bases and 2 bases respectively, with 11 bases between them. DNA for the CDR3: TGTGCCAGCTCACCTCCCCGAGGACCTGGAAACACCATATATTTT. It translates to CASSPPRGPGNTIYF.

The chain combines TRBV19 with TRBJ1-5, with D unclear. Germline CDR1 reads LNHDA; CDR2 reads SQIVND (reference sequence). The CDR3 is 15 residues long. With 6 bases removed from V and 0 bases from J, the gap between germline ends came to 12 bases. CDR3 loop: CASRSQDHSNQPQHF. The CDR3 DNA is TGTGCCAGTAGGAGCCAGGACCATAGCAATCAGCCCCAGCATTTT.

DNA of the CDR3: TGCGCCAGCAGCTTGAGGGCCGGTAGGTACGAGCAGTACTTC. Encoded protein: CASSLRAGRYEQYF. This rearrangement joins TRBV5-1 to TRBJ2-7; D gene unclear. This CDR3 region has 14 residues. V was trimmed by 1 base and J by 4 bases, leaving 12 bases between them. From germline, CDR1 is SGHRS and CDR2 YFSETQ. Full variable domain (remainder filled in from reference TRBV5-1 and TRBJ2-7): KAGVTQTPRYLIKTRGQQVTLSCSPISGHRSVSWYQQTPGQGLQFLFEYFSETQRNKGNFPGRFSGRQFSNSRSEMNVSTLELGDSALYLCASSLRAGRYEQYFGPGTRLTVT.

The count of this clone is one. The chain joins TRBV11-3 to TRBJ2-4, with a tentative D call TRBD1 (6 bases). V gave up 2 bases and J gave up 0 bases, with 14 bases separating them. This CDR3 spans 17 amino acids. CDR1 and CDR2 (germline): SGHNT, YENEEA. In nucleotides, the CDR3 is TGTGCCAGCAGCTTATTTGGACAGCGACTAGCCAAAAACATTCAGTACTTC. Its protein product is CASSLFGQRLAKNIQYF.

The chain links TRBV6-1 to TRBJ2-7; no definite D call. The V and J ends lost 2 bases and 3 bases respectively, with 14 bases between them. The CDR3 loop spans 15 amino acids. CDR1 MNHNS and CDR2 SASEGT come from the germline V gene. For the CDR3, the DNA is TGTGCCAGCAGTGAAACCCCCCGACCTTTCTACGAGCAGTACTTC. The encoded protein is CASSETPRPFYEQYF.

V and J are TRBV9 and TRBJ2-5, with 8 bases identical to TRBD2. Germline CDR1 SGDLS, CDR2 YYNGEE. This CDR3 has 16 residues. The V and J ends lost 4 bases and 1 base, in that order; junction bases with no gene match: 9. The CDR3, as DNA: TGTGCCAGCAGCCCTTGGGTACGGGGGGGCCAAGAGACCCAGTACTTC. This sequence encodes CASSPWVRGGQETQYF.

CDR3 loop: CASSQDGAGLAGEETQYF. The CDR3 region has the DNA TGTGCCAGCAGCCAAGATGGGGCGGGACTAGCGGGAGAAGAGACCCAGTACTTC. The rearrangement uses TRBV4-2 and TRBJ2-5, with TRBD2 matching over 14 bases. Germline CDR1 LGHNA, CDR2 YNFKEQ. The CDR3 sequence is 18 residues long. V shed 0 bases, J shed 3 bases, and the junction held 6 bases outside the gene matches.

V and J are TRBV9 and TRBJ1-1; D call uncertain. The CDR3 spans 15 residues. The V end lost 1 base, the J end lost 1 base, and 11 bases lay between the germline ends. The germline V gene encodes CDR1 SGDLS and CDR2 YYNGEE. The CDR3 sequence: CASSVLGVGNTEAFF. CDR3 nucleotide sequence: TGTGCCAGCAGCGTACTCGGGGTGGGGAACACTGAAGCTTTCTTT.

The chain recombines TRBV2 with TRBJ1-1; perhaps TRBD1 as D (6 bases). V was pared by 4 bases and J by 1 base, with 10 bases between. The CDR3 has 14 amino acids. The germline V gene has CDR1 SNHLY and CDR2 FYNNEI. The CDR3: CASSGGAWNTEAFF. CDR3 in DNA: TGTGCCAGCAGTGGGGGGGCCTGGAACACTGAAGCTTTCTTT.

The gene calls are TRBV6-5 and TRBJ1-1; weak D call: TRBD1 (6 bases). Germline V gene data show CDR1 as MNHEY and CDR2 as SVGAGI. The CDR3 spans 16 residues. The V gene lost 2 bases and the J gene lost 6 bases, with 19 bases spanning the gap. The DNA of the CDR3 is TGTGCCAGCAGTTACCGTATCGGGACCAAGGGGGCTGAAGCTTTCTTT. This sequence encodes CASSYRIGTKGAEAFF.